These 3 T cell receptor beta chains originate from one sample sequenced in a study of T cells after yellow fever vaccination. One entry per CDR3 protein, called by TCRdb with MiXCR from the 5' RACE reads. The sample comprises hundreds of thousands of distinct CDR3 sequences, roughly an eighth of which are singletons, and 2.5% to 4% rests with the top ten. This specimen consisted of CD4+ T cells sorted from PBMCs, obtained 15 days after the yellow fever booster vaccination. Receptor source: a man aged 18 to 29 who received the YFV17D yellow fever vaccine.

This clonotype was found a few times. The rearrangement joins TRBV7-2 to TRBJ1-4; 7 bases agree with TRBD1. The V and J ends lost 3 bases and 8 bases, in that order; junction bases with no gene match: 6. Looked up from germline, CDR1 is SGHTA and CDR2 is FQGNSA. The CDR3 contains 14 residues. The CDR3 region is CASSFWQGDEKLFF. DNA of the CDR3: TGTGCCAGCAGCTTTTGGCAGGGGGACGAAAAACTGTTTTTT.

This clonotype was counted between two and nine times. The chain carries TRBV2 and TRBJ2-5; possibly TRBD1 or TRBD2 for D (5 bases each). With 6 bases removed from V and 1 base from J, the gap between germline ends came to 12 bases. The CDR3 covers 14 residues. Germline CDR1 SNHLY, CDR2 FYNNEI. The CDR3 DNA reads as TGTGCCAGCAGGCCGGGACCGTCCCAAGAGACCCAGTACTTC. Its protein is CASRPGPSQETQYF.

CDR3 sequence reads: CSASPRGADGYTF. CDR3 in DNA: TGCAGTGCTAGCCCCCGGGGGGCGGATGGCTACACCTTC. The rearrangement links TRBV20-1 to TRBJ1-2; possible D gene TRBD1, 6 bases. Germline CDR1 and CDR2: DFQATT and SNEGSKA (reference sequence). V lost 3 bases and J lost 6, with 14 bases in between. The CDR3 has 13 residues.